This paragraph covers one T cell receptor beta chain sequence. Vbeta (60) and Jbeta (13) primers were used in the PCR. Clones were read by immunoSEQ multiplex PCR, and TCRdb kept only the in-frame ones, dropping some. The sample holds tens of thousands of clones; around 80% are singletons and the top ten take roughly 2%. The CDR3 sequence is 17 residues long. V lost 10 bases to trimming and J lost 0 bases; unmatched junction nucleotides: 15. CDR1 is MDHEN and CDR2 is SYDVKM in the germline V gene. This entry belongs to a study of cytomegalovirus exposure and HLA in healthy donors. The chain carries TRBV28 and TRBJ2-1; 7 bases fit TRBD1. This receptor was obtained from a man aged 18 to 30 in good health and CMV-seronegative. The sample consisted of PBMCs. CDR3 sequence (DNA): TGTGCCACGCATGATGTCGGACAGGCCAGCTCCTACAATGAGCAGTTCTTC. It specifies CATHDVGQASSYNEQFF.